This T cell receptor (beta chain) was sequenced during a study of blood T cell repertoires in COVID-19. At the level of the study: Samples of COVID-19 (acute and convalescent) were obtained from the United States, Italy and Spain. Sample material is recorded as cDNA or gDNA derived from T cells, B-cell-depleted T cells, or PBMCs.

This CDR3 has 14 amino acids. Germline values: CDR1 SGHTA, CDR2 FQGNSA. V was clipped by 5 bases and J by 0 bases, with 10 bases between them. In the original processing: How many nucleated cells were present was estimated from reference gene primer amplification. The method was immunoSEQ multiplex PCR; TCRdb's version includes in-frame clones alone and lacks a portion of them. V, J and clone size are those of that table, while D and trimming were read from the DNA. Here the sample spans about 200,000 clones, 80% being singletons. The TCR sequence derives from a woman in her 70s with acute or convalescent COVID-19. V is TRBV7-2 and J is TRBJ1-1; D might be TRBD1 (5 bases). Sequenced sample: peripheral blood. The CDR3 DNA sequence: TGTGCCAGCAGCCAGTGGGGGGTGAACACTGAAGCTTTCTTT. It encodes CASSQWGVNTEAFF. The full variable domain, in which reference TRBV7-2 and TRBJ1-1 provide the parts outside the CDR3, is GAGVSQSPSNKVTEKGKDVELRCDPISGHTALYWYRQSLGQGLEFLIYFQGNSAPDKSGLPSDRFSAERTGGSVSTLTIQRTQQEDSAVYLCASSQWGVNTEAFFGQGTRLTVV.